The present T cell receptor beta chain was sequenced within a study of blood T cell repertoires in COVID-19. About the study: Sample material is recorded as cDNA or gDNA derived from T cells, B-cell-depleted T cells, or PBMCs.

In the original processing: Quantification of nucleated cells was approximated via reference gene primer amplification. Repertoires were generated with immunoSEQ multiplex PCR, while TCRdb's copy carries only in-frame clones and drops some. V, J and clone size are taken as reported in that table, and D and trimming were inferred from the DNA itself. The profile covers about 330,000 clones, with 75% to 85% appearing a single time and 6% to 9% taken by the ten largest. From germline, CDR1 is PRHDT and CDR2 FYEKMQ (reference sequence). This CDR3 region has 12 residues. J was trimmed by 10 bases and V by 9 bases; bases with no gene match: 9.

This clonotype was sampled from a human donor in a cohort sampled during active COVID-19. The rearrangement uses TRBV13 and TRBJ1-5, with 7 bases aligning to TRBD1. The sequencing sample was made of peripheral blood. The chain's CDR3 is CASSQGKGPQHF. CDR3 sequence (DNA): TGTGCCAGTTCACAGGGGAAAGGACCCCAGCATTTT.